This T cell receptor beta chain comes out of a study of blood T cell repertoires in COVID-19. As for the study in general: Both acute and convalescent COVID-19 samples were obtained from the United States, Italy and Spain.

The method was immunoSEQ multiplex PCR; TCRdb's version includes in-frame clones alone and lacks a portion of them. The sample carries roughly 150,000 clones, 70% to 80% recorded once. The germline V gene has CDR1 MNHNY and CDR2 SVGAGI (reference sequence). Trimming cost V 8 bases and J 7 bases, with 14 bases left between them. The CDR3 loop spans 13 amino acids. This TCR derives from a man in his sixties who had recovered from COVID-19. Sequencing used peripheral blood. The V gene is TRBV6-6, the J gene TRBJ1-4; no reliable D call. The CDR3 nucleotides read TGTGCCAGCCTTCTCCGAGTCGGTGAAAAACTGTTTTTT. It encodes CASLLRVGEKLFF.